This entry lists 7 T cell receptor beta chains sequenced from one sample in a study of technical replicates of blood from several donors. The assay was immunoSEQ multiplex PCR, and TCRdb's table has in-frame clones only and misses some. The data hold tens of thousands of clones, with 95% observed a single time. The sample was T cells isolated from PBMCs. These receptors all come from a human donor in good health.

The chain carries TRBV14 and TRBJ2-4; D might be TRBD1 (7 bases). V lost 1 base and J lost 9, with 19 bases in between. The CDR3 runs 16 residues. Germline V gives CDR1 SGHDN, CDR2 FVKESK. The CDR3 nucleotides read TGTGCCAGCAGCCAAGGCATAGCAGGGGGAGGTTTCATTCAGTACTTC. It yields the protein CASSQGIAGGGFIQYF.

This clone is a singleton in its sample. V and J are TRBV7-9 and TRBJ1-1; no definite D call. This CDR3 contains 15 residues. Germline loops: CDR1 SEHNR, CDR2 FQNEAQ (reference sequence). Deletions cut 1 base from V and 5 bases from J, with 14 bases between. CDR3 loop: CASSLVGAGFTEAFF. The CDR3 DNA sequence: TGTGCCAGCAGCTTAGTCGGAGCTGGGTTTACTGAAGCTTTCTTT. The full variable domain, its missing parts supplied by reference TRBV7-9 and TRBJ1-1, is DTGVSQNPRHKITKRGQNVTFRCDPISEHNRLYWYRQTLGQGPEFLTYFQNEAQLEKSRLLSDRFSAERPKGSFSTLEIQRTEQGDSAMYLCASSLVGAGFTEAFFGQGTRLTVV.

This rearrangement joins TRBV2 to TRBJ2-7; D might be TRBD2 (7 bases). The V end was cut by 11 bases, the J end by 0 bases, with 11 bases between. CDR1 and CDR2 from the germline V gene are SNHLY and FYNNEI. The CDR3 length is 12 residues. The CDR3 DNA sequence: TGTGCCGGCCGGGGGGCCTCCTACGAGCAGTACTTC. Translated, it gives CAGRGASYEQYF.

The J gene is TRBJ2-7, the V gene TRBV19; tentatively, D is TRBD1 (6 bases). Between the trimmed V and J ends, which lost 6 bases and 2 bases, there was a span of 17 bases. This CDR3 has 15 residues. Germline CDR1 is LNHDA and CDR2 is SQIVND (reference sequence). In DNA form, the CDR3 reads TGTGCCAGTAGGCCTCAGGGGACCGACCCCTACGAGCAGTACTTC. Translated: CASRPQGTDPYEQYF.

This clone was recorded only once. In DNA, the CDR3 is TGTGCCATCAGCGCATCTAGCGGGCGAACCACCGGGGAGCTGTTTTTT. Translation gives CAISASSGRTTGELFF. The gene calls are TRBV10-3 and TRBJ2-2; 8 nucleotides line up with TRBD2. The V gene's germline CDR1 is ENHRY and CDR2 SYGVKD. This CDR3 is built from 16 residues. Losses at the gene ends were 6 bases for V and 4 bases for J; bases not matched to a gene: 10.

The J gene is TRBJ2-7, the V gene TRBV5-4, with 8 positions matching TRBD1. V shed 4 bases and J 5 bases; nucleotides not matched to a gene: 2. Germline CDR1 is SGHNT and CDR2 is YYREEE (reference sequence). The CDR3 runs 12 residues. DNA for the CDR3: TGTGCCAGCAGCAGGACAGGGAACGAGCAGTACTTC. This gives the protein CASSRTGNEQYF.

For the CDR3, the DNA is TGCGCCAGCAGCTTACGTCACAGGGGGCGCCCCTCTGGGGCCAACGTCCTGACTTTC. Residues: CASSLRHRGRPSGANVLTF. V and J are TRBV5-1 and TRBJ2-6; 9 bases are shared with TRBD1. Germline-derived CDR1 and CDR2 are SGHRS and YFSETQ. The trim removed 2 bases at V and 0 bases at J, leaving 9 bases unmatched. This CDR3 contains 19 residues.